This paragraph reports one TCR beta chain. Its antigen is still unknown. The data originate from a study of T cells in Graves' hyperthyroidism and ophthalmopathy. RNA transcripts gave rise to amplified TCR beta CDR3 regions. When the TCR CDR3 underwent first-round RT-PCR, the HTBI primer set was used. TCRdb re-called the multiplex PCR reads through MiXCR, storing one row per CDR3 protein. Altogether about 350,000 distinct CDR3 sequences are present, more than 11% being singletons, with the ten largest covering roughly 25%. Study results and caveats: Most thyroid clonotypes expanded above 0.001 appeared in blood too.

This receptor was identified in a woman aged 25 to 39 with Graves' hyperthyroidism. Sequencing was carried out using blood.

This CDR3 is CSAGTGGMGETQYF. CDR3 bases: TGCAGTGCTGGAACAGGGGGCATGGGGGAGACCCAGTACTTC. The V gene is TRBV20-1, the J gene TRBJ2-5; 9 bases align to TRBD1. Germline CDR1 and CDR2: DFQATT and SNEGSKA (reference sequence). The CDR3 has 14 amino acids. Trimming took 5 bases from V and 5 from J; bases not matched to a gene: 9.